This record looks at one T cell receptor (beta chain) sequence and its context. This entry is derived from a study of control samples from healthy donors and cancer patients. Trimming pared 2 bases from V and 0 bases from J, leaving 6 bases between. The CDR3 extends over 15 amino acids. CDR1 SGHRS and CDR2 YFSETQ come from the germline V gene. This table comes from immunoSEQ multiplex PCR, and its TCRdb copy is limited to in-frame clones, with some not included. The table lists approximately 150,000 clones, 93% of them singletons, with less than 6% in the top ten. This receptor was identified in a man younger than 35 in good health. What was sequenced was blood. The chain combines TRBV5-1 with TRBJ2-6; no definite D call. The CDR3 region has the DNA TGCGCCAGCAGCTTAGGGATCTCTGGGGCCAACGTCCTGACTTTC. This codes for CASSLGISGANVLTF.